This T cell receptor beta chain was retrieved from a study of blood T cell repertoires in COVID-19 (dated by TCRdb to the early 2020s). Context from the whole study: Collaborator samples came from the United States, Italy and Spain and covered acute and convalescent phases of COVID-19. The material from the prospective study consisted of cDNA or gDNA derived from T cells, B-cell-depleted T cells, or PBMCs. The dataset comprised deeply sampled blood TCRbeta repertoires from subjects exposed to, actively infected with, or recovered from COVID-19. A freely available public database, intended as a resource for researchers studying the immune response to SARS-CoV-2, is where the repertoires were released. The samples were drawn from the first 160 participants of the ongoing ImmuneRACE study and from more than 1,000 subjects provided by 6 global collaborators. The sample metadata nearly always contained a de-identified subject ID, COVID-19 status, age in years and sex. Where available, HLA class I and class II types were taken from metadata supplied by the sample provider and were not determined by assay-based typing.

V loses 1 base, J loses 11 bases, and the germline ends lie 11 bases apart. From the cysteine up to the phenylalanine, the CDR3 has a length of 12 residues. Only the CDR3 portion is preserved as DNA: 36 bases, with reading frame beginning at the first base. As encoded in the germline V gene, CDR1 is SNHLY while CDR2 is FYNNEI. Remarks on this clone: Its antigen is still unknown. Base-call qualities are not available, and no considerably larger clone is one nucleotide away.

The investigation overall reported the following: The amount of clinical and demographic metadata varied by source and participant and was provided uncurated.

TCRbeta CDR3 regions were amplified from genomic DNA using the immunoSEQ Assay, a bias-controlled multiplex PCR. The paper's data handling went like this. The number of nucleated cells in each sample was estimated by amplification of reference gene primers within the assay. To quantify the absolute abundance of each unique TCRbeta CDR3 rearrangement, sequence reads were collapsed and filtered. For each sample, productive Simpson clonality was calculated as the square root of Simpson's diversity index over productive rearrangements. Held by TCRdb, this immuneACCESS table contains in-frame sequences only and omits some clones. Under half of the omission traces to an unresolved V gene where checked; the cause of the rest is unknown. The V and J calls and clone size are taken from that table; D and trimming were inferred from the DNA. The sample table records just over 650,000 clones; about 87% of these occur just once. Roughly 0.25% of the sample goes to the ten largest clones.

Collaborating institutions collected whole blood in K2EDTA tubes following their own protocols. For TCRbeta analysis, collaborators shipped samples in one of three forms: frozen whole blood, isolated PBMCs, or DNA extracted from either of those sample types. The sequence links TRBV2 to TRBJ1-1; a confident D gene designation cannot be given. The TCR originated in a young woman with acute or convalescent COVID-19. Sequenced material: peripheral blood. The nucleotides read TGTGCCAGCAGTGAAGTGTCAGGTGGGGCTTTCTTT. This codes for CASSEVSGGAFF.